These 32 T cell receptor beta chains came from one sample sequenced in a study of T cells in Graves' hyperthyroidism and ophthalmopathy (dated by TCRdb to between 2018 and 2020). To prepare the library, multiplex PCR was applied. The reads were generated on an Illumina HiSeq 2000. TCR beta CDR3 regions were amplified from RNA transcripts. For the first round of RT-PCR on the TCR CDR3, the HTBI primer set was used together with the Qiagen OneStep RT-PCR kit. TCRdb cleaned the public reads at Q25 with fastp, built clones with MiXCR and kept in-frame beta chains. CDR3 protein sequences are deduplicated, and each keeps its most common genes and DNA. The sample yields roughly 510,000 distinct CDR3 sequences; about a fifth were counted once. The ten top clones hold around 27% of the sample. Source material: blood. These receptors all stem from a man aged 18 to 30 with Graves' hyperthyroidism.

This clonotype showed up many times. J is TRBJ2-4 and V is TRBV6-1; D could derive from TRBD1 or TRBD2 (5 bases each). CDR3 length: 16 residues. CDR1 MNHNS and CDR2 SASEGT come from the germline V gene. V was shortened by 2 bases and J by 7 bases, with 18 bases between the two germline ends. CDR3 in amino acids: CASSEPGTIAGNIQYF. The DNA for the CDR3 is TGTGCCAGCAGTGAACCCGGGACCATCGCAGGGAACATTCAGTACTTC.

This clonotype was recorded many times. The chain recombines TRBV12-5 with TRBJ2-7, with D possibly being TRBD1 (7 bases). The CDR3 sequence is 14 residues long. Germline CDR1 is LGHNT and CDR2 is FRNRAP. Trimming left V 6 bases short and J 3 bases short, with 15 bases between. The chain's CDR3 is CASGPSQGGYEQYF. The CDR3 nucleotides are TGTGCTAGTGGCCCGTCGCAGGGGGGCTACGAGCAGTACTTC.

This clonotype was recorded at least ten times. The V and J genes are TRBV6-1 and TRBJ1-3; D call uncertain. The V gene's germline CDR1 is MNHNS and CDR2 SASEGT. The V gene lost 4 bases and the J gene lost 0 bases, with 7 bases spanning the gap. The CDR3 totals 14 residues. The CDR3 nucleotides read TGTGCCAGCAGTGGGTGGGGCTCTGGAAACACCATATATTTT. The encoded protein is CASSGWGSGNTIYF.

This clonotype was recorded at least ten times. This chain links TRBV19 with TRBJ2-7; 9 positions match TRBD2. The V segment lost 2 bases and the J segment 5 bases; nucleotides outside the gene matches: 4. The germline V gene has CDR1 LNHDA and CDR2 SQIVND (reference sequence). The length of the CDR3 is 14 residues. CDR3 region: CASSILGTSNEQYF. DNA of the CDR3: TGTGCCAGTAGTATATTGGGGACTAGCAACGAGCAGTACTTC.

This chain links TRBV2 with TRBJ1-2; D possibly corresponds to TRBD1 (6 bases). The germline V gene has CDR1 SNHLY and CDR2 FYNNEI. The CDR3 has 14 amino acids. Between the trimmed V and J ends, which lost 3 bases and 3 bases, there was a span of 11 bases. The CDR3 DNA reads as TGTGCCAGCAGTGAGGAACAGGGCGACTATGGCTACACCTTC. Amino acid sequence: CASSEEQGDYGYTF.

This chain uses TRBV6-1 with TRBJ2-2; 9 nucleotides match TRBD1. The germline gives CDR1 MNHNS, CDR2 SASEGT. V lost 4 bases to trimming and J lost 5 bases; unmatched junction nucleotides: 8. CDR3 size: 16 residues. The CDR3 region has the DNA TGTGCCAGCAGTGTAGGGACAGGGAAGGGGACCGGGGAGCTGTTTTTT. Encoded protein: CASSVGTGKGTGELFF.

This chain uses TRBV29-1 with TRBJ2-2; TRBD1 might be the D (8 bases). Germline V gene data show CDR1 as SQVTM and CDR2 as ANQGSEA. V was cut by 7 bases and J by 1 base, with 13 bases left in between. The CDR3 spans 14 residues. This chain's CDR3 is CSAGGTGNTGELFF. The DNA for the CDR3 is TGCAGCGCCGGGGGGACAGGGAACACCGGGGAGCTGTTTTTT.

In its sample, this clonotype was seen many times. V usage is TRBV6-5 and J usage is TRBJ1-1; possible D gene TRBD1, 5 bases. The CDR3 is 15 amino acids. Trimming removed 6 bases from V and 3 bases from J, with 17 bases in between. Per the germline V gene, CDR1 is MNHEY and CDR2 is SVGAGI. The CDR3 is CASRLLTARDTEAFF. The CDR3 DNA is TGTGCCAGCAGATTACTGACAGCGAGGGACACTGAAGCTTTCTTT.

In this sample, this clonotype turned up a few times. In nucleotides, the CDR3 is TGTGCCAGCAGTTACAAGGGGGCGCGGGACTACACCTTC. It is translated as CASSYKGARDYTF. This chain connects TRBV6-5 to TRBJ1-2; TRBD1 agrees at 7 bases. With 2 bases clipped from V and 10 bases from J, the junction kept 7 bases outside the gene matches. CDR1 is MNHEY and CDR2 is SVGAGI in the germline V gene. This CDR3 has 13 amino acids.

This clonotype was observed at least ten times. The chain carries TRBV12-3 or TRBV12-4 and TRBJ2-5; D perhaps matches TRBD2 (7 bases). The CDR3 totals 18 residues. The V gene lost 2 bases and the J gene lost 2 bases, with 21 bases spanning the gap. CDR3 residues: CASSLIGGGDTLQETQYF. CDR3 nucleotide sequence: TGTGCCAGCAGTTTAATAGGGGGAGGGGATACACTACAAGAGACCCAGTACTTC.

This clonotype was found many times. The chain has TRBV25-1 and TRBJ1-2; no firm D call. This CDR3 has 13 residues. The germline V gene encodes CDR1 MGHDK and CDR2 SYGVNS. V shed 8 bases and J shed 7 bases, with 17 bases lying between them. The DNA for the CDR3 is TGTGCCAGCTCGAGGCCGGGGAGAGGTGGCTACACCTTC. Protein: CASSRPGRGGYTF.

This clonotype was recorded at least ten times. V usage is TRBV19 and J usage is TRBJ2-5; the D gene could be TRBD1 or TRBD2 (5 bases each). Trimming took 0 bases from V and 5 from J, leaving 16 bases between them. Germline-derived CDR1 and CDR2 are LNHDA and SQIVND (reference sequence). This CDR3 has 16 residues. CDR3 nucleotide sequence: TGTGCCAGTAGTATAGATGGGGACGGAAGACCGGAGACCCAGTACTTC. Translating it yields CASSIDGDGRPETQYF.

The sample holds many counts of this clonotype. The V gene is TRBV12-5, the J gene TRBJ1-2; the D gene is possibly TRBD1 (5 bases). Per the germline V gene, CDR1 is LGHNT and CDR2 is FRNRAP. This CDR3 is built from 14 residues. With 1 base removed from V and 0 bases from J, the gap between germline ends came to 6 bases. The CDR3 is CASGLGQSNYGYTF. The CDR3 DNA reads as TGTGCTAGTGGTTTGGGACAGTCTAACTATGGCTACACCTTC.

This clonotype was counted at least ten times. V gene TRBV28 combines with J gene TRBJ2-7; unclear D gene. The CDR3 sequence is 11 residues long. V lost 2 bases, J lost 7 bases, and 6 bases lay in between. The V gene's germline CDR1 is MDHEN and CDR2 SYDVKM. The CDR3 protein is CASSLGREQYF. The CDR3 DNA follows: TGTGCCAGCAGTTTAGGTAGGGAGCAGTACTTC.

This clonotype has just a few counts. The V call is TRBV6-5, the J call TRBJ2-2; 8 bases fit TRBD1. In germline, CDR1 is MNHEY, CDR2 SVGAGI. The CDR3 sequence is 17 residues long. J gave up 6 bases and V 2 bases, and 11 bases lay outside the gene matches. This CDR3 reads CASSYTFRGQESGELFF. DNA for the CDR3: TGTGCCAGCAGTTACACCTTCAGGGGGCAGGAGTCCGGGGAGCTGTTTTTT.

The rearrangement uses TRBV25-1 and TRBJ1-5; no definite D call. The CDR3 spans 14 residues. Trimming cost V 2 bases and J 7 bases, with 12 bases left between them. CDR1 and CDR2 (germline): MGHDK, SYGVNS. CDR3 sequence (DNA): TGTGCCAGCAGTGAAGAGGAGGGCGAGCAGCCCCAGCATTTT. The encoded protein is CASSEEEGEQPQHF.

This clonotype has at least ten counts. The chain links TRBV6-1 to TRBJ2-7; a possible D gene is TRBD1 (6 bases). CDR3 length: 12 amino acids. Germline V gene lookup returns CDR1 MNHNS and CDR2 SASEGT. The V end was cut by 6 bases, the J end by 6 bases, with 12 bases between. The CDR3 bases are TGTGCCAGCAGGGACAGTTCCGGCGAGCAGTACTTC. Its translation: CASRDSSGEQYF.

This clonotype was seen ten or more times. The chain couples TRBV7-9 to TRBJ2-7; 7 bases fit TRBD1. Germline CDR1 and CDR2: SEHNR and FQNEAQ (reference sequence). The CDR3 runs to 15 residues. Trimming at V came to 0 bases and at J to 4 bases, leaving 6 bases not matched to a gene. The CDR3: CASSLAQGNTYEQYF. CDR3 DNA sequence: TGTGCCAGCAGCTTAGCACAGGGGAATACGTACGAGCAGTACTTC.

This clonotype was found a few times. This chain links TRBV30 with TRBJ1-1; D unclear. V lost 0 bases and J lost 11, with 13 bases in between. The CDR3 length is 12 residues. Germline-derived CDR1 and CDR2 are GTSNPN and SVGIG (reference sequence). The CDR3: CAWSVDSTRAFF. The CDR3 nucleotides read TGTGCCTGGAGTGTAGATAGTACGCGGGCTTTCTTT.

The sample holds many counts of this clonotype. DNA for the CDR3: TGTGCCAGCAGCCACAGCAGGAGCAATCAGCCCCAGCATTTT. Translating gives CASSHSRSNQPQHF. The chain links TRBV7-9 to TRBJ1-5, with no clear D. Germline lookup yields CDR1 SEHNR and CDR2 FQNEAQ (reference sequence). This CDR3 region has 14 residues. Trimming took 5 bases from V and 1 from J, leaving 9 bases between them.

This CDR3 reads CASSLRDLVDRQYF. CDR3 DNA: TGTGCCAGCAGCCTCAGGGACCTGGTCGACCGTCAGTACTTC. The V and J genes are TRBV12-3 or TRBV12-4 and TRBJ2-5; the D call may be TRBD1 or TRBD2 (5 bases each). V lost 6 bases and J 11 bases, leaving 22 bases between the germline ends. The CDR3 is 14 amino acids.

This clonotype showed up many times. The chain has TRBV28 and TRBJ2-7, with D uncertain. The CDR3 is 12 amino acids. Trimming removed 5 bases from V and 6 bases from J, with 11 bases in between. The germline V gene encodes CDR1 MDHEN and CDR2 SYDVKM. The CDR3 bases are TGTGCCAGCAGTCCCTCTGGAACCGAGCAGTACTTC. It yields the protein CASSPSGTEQYF.

As concerns this clonotype: A much larger clone differs by one base, so this may be a read error. The gene calls are TRBV6-7 and TRBJ2-5, with D possibly being TRBD2 (5 bases). TRBV6-7 is flagged as an ORF with uncertain function. The CDR3 loop spans 13 amino acids. DNA of the CDR3: TGTGCCAGCAGTGAGACTAACCAAGAGACCAAGTACTTC. Protein product: CASSETNQETKYF.

This clonotype was seen repeatedly, ten times or more. This may be a read error: a much more frequent sequence differs by one nucleotide. The V gene is TRBV6-1, the J gene TRBJ1-1; D may be TRBD1 (5 bases). The CDR3 spans 13 residues. Germline V gene sequence: CDR1 MNHNS, CDR2 SASEGT. The V end was cut by 8 bases, the J end by 0 bases, with 10 bases between. The CDR3 bases are TGTGCCAGCGCCGGGACCCTGAACACTGAAGCTTTCTTT. Translation gives CASAGTLNTEAFF.

The CDR3 is CAWRGPGRPAFF. The DNA of the CDR3 is TGTGCCTGGAGGGGTCCGGGCCGTCCAGCTTTCTTT. This chain connects TRBV30 to TRBJ1-1; D is uncertain. The CDR3 consists of 12 residues. Per the germline V gene, CDR1 is GTSNPN and CDR2 is SVGIG (reference sequence). V lost 3 bases and J 10 bases, leaving 15 bases between the germline ends.

This clonotype appeared many times. This CDR3 is CASSWQENTGELFF. The CDR3 coding sequence is TGTGCCAGTAGTTGGCAGGAGAACACCGGGGAGCTGTTTTTT. V and J are TRBV19 and TRBJ2-2; unclear D gene. The CDR3 length is 14 residues. Trimming took off 5 bases at V and 1 base at J, with 8 bases between the two ends. Germline assignment: CDR1 LNHDA and CDR2 SQIVND (reference sequence).

This clonotype was seen more than once but under ten times. The chain has TRBV11-2 and TRBJ2-5; no reliable D call. Trimming removed 4 bases from V and 5 bases from J, with 11 bases in between. Per germline, CDR1 SGHAT and CDR2 FQNNGV. CDR3 size: 13 residues. CDR3 sequence reads: CASSWAYGETQYF. The CDR3 DNA is TGTGCCAGCAGCTGGGCATACGGGGAGACCCAGTACTTC.

This clonotype was observed many times. The V gene is TRBV2, the J gene TRBJ2-7, with TRBD2 matching over 11 bases. The CDR3 length is 14 residues. Germline V CDR1 and CDR2: SNHLY, FYNNEI. Trimming at V came to 7 bases and at J to 4 bases, leaving 6 bases not matched to a gene. The CDR3 protein is CASKPGLADYEQYF. CDR3 bases: TGTGCCAGCAAACCGGGACTAGCGGATTACGAGCAGTACTTC.

This clonotype was observed many times. The rearrangement links TRBV28 to TRBJ2-5; D is undetermined. This CDR3 is 15 amino acids long. Trimming shortened V by 4 bases and J by 2 bases, and 14 bases separated the two germline ends. Germline CDR1 and CDR2: MDHEN and SYDVKM. The CDR3 loop reads CASSYISLGQETQYF. The DNA for the CDR3 is TGTGCCAGCAGTTACATTTCCTTAGGACAAGAGACCCAGTACTTC.

The chain links TRBV6-5 to TRBJ2-7; weak D call: TRBD2 (5 bases). The CDR3 is 15 amino acids. CDR1 and CDR2 from the germline V gene are MNHEY and SVGAGI. Trimming pared 4 bases from V and 1 base from J, leaving 14 bases between. The CDR3 DNA sequence: TGTGCCAGCAGTTTGGGCTCGGGCGGGTCCTACGAGCAGTACTTC. The encoded protein is CASSLGSGGSYEQYF.

There are a few counts of this clonotype. The chain links TRBV4-1 to TRBJ2-2; D gene unclear. Germline V CDR1 and CDR2: MGHRA, YSYEKL. The CDR3 consists of 12 residues. V lost 2 bases to trimming and J lost 8 bases, with 6 bases between them. CDR3 region: CASSQRRGELFF. CDR3 in DNA: TGCGCCAGCAGCCAACGGCGGGGGGAGCTGTTTTTT.

This clonotype occurred many times. The rearrangement links TRBV6-5 to TRBJ1-2; tentative D call: TRBD1 (6 bases). Trimming removed 0 bases at V and 7 bases at J, with 15 bases between. CDR1 and CDR2 from the germline V gene are MNHEY and SVGAGI. CDR3 length equals 15 residues. The CDR3 DNA reads as TGTGCCAGCAGTTACTCATACACAGGGTATCGTGGCTACACCTTC. Protein: CASSYSYTGYRGYTF.